These 27 T cell receptor beta chains were sequenced from one sample in a study of CD8 T cells in Susac syndrome. cDNA came from around 0.5 to 1 ug RNA primed by random hexamers. TCRdb used MiXCR to reprocess the immunoSEQ multiplex PCR reads, holding one entry per CDR3 protein. The sample has just over 150,000 distinct CDR3 sequences; approximately 95% are singletons. Input material: CD4+ T cells from PBMCs. All receptors derive from a human donor with Susac syndrome.

This CDR3 reads CASSSLAGTEAFF. CDR3 bases: TGTGCCAGCAGCTCCCTGGCCGGGACTGAAGCTTTCTTT. The rearrangement joins TRBV16 to TRBJ1-1; D not resolved. Germline values: CDR1 KGHSY, CDR2 FQNENV. The V end lost 5 bases, the J end lost 5 bases, and 12 bases lay between the germline ends. The CDR3 has 13 amino acids.

In its sample, this clonotype was seen once. This sequence joins TRBV6-6 and TRBJ1-4; D may be TRBD1 (5 bases). V lost 6 bases and J lost 7, with 15 bases in between. The CDR3 contains 14 residues. The germline V gene has CDR1 MNHNY and CDR2 SVGAGI (reference sequence). The CDR3 DNA sequence: TGTGCCAGCAGCCAGTCCCGGGACGGTGAAAAACTGTTTTTT. It specifies CASSQSRDGEKLFF.

The CDR3 nucleotides read TGCAGTGCTAGGGATGGCAGGATCACAGATACGCAGTATTTT. As protein: CSARDGRITDTQYF. This chain joins TRBV20-1 and TRBJ2-3; D unresolved. The CDR3 sequence is 14 residues long. V was shortened by 3 bases and J by 2 bases, with 12 bases between the two germline ends. Germline loops: CDR1 DFQATT, CDR2 SNEGSKA (reference sequence).

The rearrangement links TRBV28 to TRBJ2-1; D may be TRBD2 (6 bases). The CDR3 has 15 residues. The germline gives CDR1 MDHEN, CDR2 SYDVKM. The V end was cut by 6 bases, the J end by 5 bases, with 17 bases between. This CDR3 reads CASRGNRRGHNEQFF. In DNA, the CDR3 is TGTGCCAGCAGGGGGAACAGGAGGGGACACAATGAGCAGTTCTTC.

V usage is TRBV19 and J usage is TRBJ1-5, with 8 bases matching TRBD1. CDR1 and CDR2 from the germline V gene are LNHDA and SQIVND (reference sequence). The CDR3 is 14 amino acids. V lost 5 bases and J lost 7; bases outside the gene matches: 7. CDR3: CASSLGQVGQPQHF. In nucleotides, the CDR3 is TGTGCCAGTAGTTTGGGACAGGTAGGACAGCCCCAGCATTTT.

The rearrangement uses TRBV4-2 and TRBJ2-3; 12 bases agree with TRBD2. V gave up 4 bases and J gave up 4 bases; unmatched junction bases: 0. The V gene's germline CDR1 is LGHNA and CDR2 YNFKEQ. CDR3 size: 14 residues. CDR3 in amino acids: CASSRTSGADTQYF. The CDR3 region has the DNA TGTGCCAGCAGCCGGACTAGCGGGGCAGATACGCAGTATTTT.

The genes are TRBV29-1 and TRBJ2-7, with TRBD2 identical over 7 bases. This CDR3 contains 12 residues. The V and J ends lost 1 base and 5 bases, in that order; junction bases with no gene match: 2. Germline assignment: CDR1 SQVTM and CDR2 ANQGSEA. The CDR3 spells CSVEVGGDEQYF. In DNA form, the CDR3 reads TGCAGCGTTGAAGTGGGAGGGGACGAGCAGTACTTC.

This chain links TRBV15 with TRBJ2-2; TRBD2 matches at 7 bases. The ends lost 0 bases at V and 5 bases at J; junction bases unmatched: 12. CDR1 is LNHNV and CDR2 is YYDKDF in the germline V gene (reference sequence). The CDR3 totals 18 residues. CDR3 DNA: TGTGCCACCAGCAGAGATGAGAATCTGGCGGGGGTTACCGGGGAGCTGTTTTTT. It translates to CATSRDENLAGVTGELFF.

This sequence joins TRBV6-5 and TRBJ1-1; a weak D match, TRBD1 (5 bases). The CDR3 totals 13 residues. In germline, CDR1 is MNHEY, CDR2 SVGAGI. Trimming left V 7 bases short and J 1 base short, with 10 bases between. This CDR3 reads CASTKRGNTEAFF. In DNA form, the CDR3 reads TGTGCCAGCACCAAGAGGGGGAACACTGAAGCTTTCTTT.

The chain carries TRBV29-1 and TRBJ1-1, with unresolved D. The CDR3 has 11 amino acids. From germline, CDR1 is SQVTM and CDR2 ANQGSEA. V lost 4 bases and J 4 bases, leaving 7 bases between the germline ends. The CDR3 DNA reads as TGCAGCGTTGGGAGCGGCACTGAAGCTTTCTTT. Translated: CSVGSGTEAFF. Filled out from reference TRBV29-1 and TRBJ1-1, the complete variable domain reads SAVISQKPSRDICQRGTSLTIQCQVDSQVTMMFWYRQQPGQSLTLIATANQGSEATYESGFVIDKFPISRPNLTFSTLTVSNMSPEDSSIYLCSVGSGTEAFFGQGTRLTVV.

This chain joins TRBV29-1 and TRBJ2-5; D might be TRBD1 (5 bases). Trimming shortened V by 4 bases and J by 1 base, and 10 bases separated the two germline ends. Germline CDR1 and CDR2: SQVTM and ANQGSEA. The CDR3 spans 13 residues. CDR3 in amino acids: CSVAQGLQETQYF. The CDR3 nucleotides are TGCAGCGTTGCCCAGGGTCTCCAAGAGACCCAGTACTTC.

The chain links TRBV9 to TRBJ2-2, with 7 bases lining up with TRBD1. CDR1 is SGDLS and CDR2 is YYNGEE in the germline V gene. The CDR3 totals 15 residues. V was pared by 3 bases and J by 3 bases, with 5 bases of the junction left unmatched. The CDR3: CASSAPGQYTGELFF. The CDR3, as DNA: TGTGCCAGCAGCGCACCGGGACAGTACACCGGGGAGCTGTTTTTT.

The rearrangement links TRBV7-2 to TRBJ2-1, with D perhaps matching TRBD1 or TRBD2 (5 bases each). The ends were cut back, 5 bases at V and 2 bases at J, with 16 bases in the middle. Germline CDR1 SGHTA, CDR2 FQGNSA. The CDR3 covers 16 residues. DNA for the CDR3: TGTGCCAGCAGCCTATTCTCGGGACGGACCTACAATGAGCAGTTCTTC. Translated, it gives CASSLFSGRTYNEQFF.

The chain combines TRBV10-3 with TRBJ2-7; D may be TRBD1 (6 bases). V lost 5 bases and J 5 bases, leaving 7 bases between the germline ends. Germline V gene lookup returns CDR1 ENHRY and CDR2 SYGVKD. CDR3 size: 11 residues. CDR3 residues: CAISNRDEQYF. CDR3 DNA: TGTGCCATCAGTAACAGGGACGAGCAGTACTTC.

This rearrangement joins TRBV29-1 to TRBJ1-1; 10 bases map to TRBD1. CDR1 SQVTM and CDR2 ANQGSEA come from the germline V gene. After removal of 6 bases from V and 5 bases from J, the junction contained 12 bases not matched to a gene. CDR3 length: 15 amino acids. CDR3 in amino acids: CSVGGRTGGVTEAFF. CDR3 bases: TGCAGCGTGGGGGGTCGGACAGGGGGAGTTACTGAAGCTTTCTTT.

This chain joins TRBV29-1 and TRBJ2-1; D may correspond to TRBD1 or TRBD2 (6 bases each). Germline loops: CDR1 SQVTM, CDR2 ANQGSEA. V was trimmed by 2 bases and J by 9 bases, leaving 17 bases between them. The CDR3 contains 14 residues. CDR3 coding DNA: TGCAGCGTTGAAAAAGGGGGGAGCTGGGGTGAGCAGTTCTTC. It translates to CSVEKGGSWGEQFF.

The chain joins TRBV29-1 to TRBJ2-3; D not certain. The CDR3 spans 13 residues. CDR1 SQVTM and CDR2 ANQGSEA come from the germline V gene. Trimming removed 2 bases at V and 1 base at J, with 7 bases between. CDR3 nucleotide sequence: TGCAGCGTTGAATGGGCGGGCACAGATACGCAGTATTTT. Encoded protein: CSVEWAGTDTQYF.

The chain combines TRBV19 with TRBJ2-6, with D hard to call. Germline V gene data show CDR1 as LNHDA and CDR2 as SQIVND (reference sequence). The CDR3 sequence is 14 residues long. V was pared by 9 bases and J by 2 bases, with 11 bases between. The CDR3 here is CASDLGPGANVLTF. In nucleotides, the CDR3 is TGTGCCAGCGACCTGGGTCCTGGGGCCAACGTCCTGACTTTC.

The V and J genes are TRBV3-1 and TRBJ2-1; 9 bases agree with TRBD2. The CDR3 extends over 16 amino acids. Germline loops: CDR1 LGHDT, CDR2 YNNKEL (reference sequence). J was trimmed by 7 bases and V by 7 bases; bases with no gene match: 14. The CDR3 DNA sequence: TGTGCCAGCAAACCAGTGGCGGCGGGGGGGCCTAATGAGCAGTTCTTC. Amino acids: CASKPVAAGGPNEQFF.

V usage is TRBV19 and J usage is TRBJ1-5; TRBD1 matches 7 bases. The germline V gene encodes CDR1 LNHDA and CDR2 SQIVND (reference sequence). The junction had 3 bases not matched to a gene; V was cut back by 1 base and J by 6 bases. This CDR3 spans 14 amino acids. CDR3 in amino acids: CASSIGDRGQPQHF. The DNA of the CDR3 is TGTGCCAGTAGTATAGGGGACAGAGGTCAGCCCCAGCATTTT.

The chain has TRBV5-4 and TRBJ2-3; 7 nucleotides match TRBD2. J gave up 0 bases and V 4 bases, and 5 bases lay outside the gene matches. The germline CDR1 and CDR2 sequences are SGHNT and YYREEE (reference sequence). The length of the CDR3 is 15 residues. The CDR3 loop is CASSPGTTSTDTQYF. The CDR3 region has the DNA TGTGCCAGCAGCCCCGGGACTACCAGCACAGATACGCAGTATTTT.

This clonotype showed up just a few times. V and J are TRBV12-3 or TRBV12-4 and TRBJ1-2, with D possibly being TRBD1 (5 bases). The CDR3 totals 13 residues. Trimming left V 6 bases short and J 5 bases short, with 13 bases between. The chain's CDR3 is CASRNRPGYGYTF. The CDR3 DNA reads as TGTGCCAGCAGAAACCGACCAGGGTATGGCTACACCTTC.

This chain uses TRBV7-8 with TRBJ2-5; D gene unclear. In germline, CDR1 is SGHVS, CDR2 FQNEAQ. The CDR3 sequence is 14 residues long. Trimming stripped 4 bases from V and 1 base from J, with 10 bases between. The CDR3: CASSSPGRQETQYF. CDR3 bases: TGTGCCAGCAGCTCGCCGGGCCGCCAAGAGACCCAGTACTTC.

The gene calls are TRBV7-2 and TRBJ1-2; maybe TRBD1 (5 bases). V was shortened by 5 bases and J by 4 bases, with 14 bases between the two germline ends. Germline V gives CDR1 SGHTA, CDR2 FQGNSA. CDR3 size: 14 residues. The CDR3 bases are TGTGCCAGCAGCGGGGGGAGGGGAAGCTATGGCTACACCTTC. Its translation: CASSGGRGSYGYTF.

The V gene is TRBV3-1, the J gene TRBJ1-4, with 7 bases lining up with TRBD1. The germline gives CDR1 LGHDT, CDR2 YNNKEL (reference sequence). The CDR3 length is 16 residues. Trimming removed 1 base from V and 8 bases from J; junction bases left unmatched: 10. As DNA, the CDR3 is TGTGCCAGCAGCCAAGGACCGGGACAGCTACGAGAAAAACTGTTTTTT. This codes for CASSQGPGQLREKLFF.

This clonotype appeared a few times. The chain is built from TRBV5-4 and TRBJ2-5; perhaps TRBD2 as D (6 bases). Trimming pared 1 base from V and 0 bases from J, leaving 10 bases between. This CDR3 spans 15 amino acids. Germline V lookup: CDR1 SGHNT, CDR2 YYREEE (reference sequence). The CDR3 bases are TGTGCCAGCAGCTTGCACCGGGACTACCAAGAGACCCAGTACTTC. Protein: CASSLHRDYQETQYF.

There are a few counts of this clonotype. The chain couples TRBV11-1 to TRBJ2-3; D unclear. The V gene's germline CDR1 is SGHAT and CDR2 FQDESV (reference sequence). This CDR3 has 12 residues. The germline V and J ends were trimmed by 5 bases and 3 bases, with 6 bases remaining between them. The DNA of the CDR3 is TGTGCCAGCAGCCCGGAGACAGATACGCAGTATTTT. This sequence encodes CASSPETDTQYF.